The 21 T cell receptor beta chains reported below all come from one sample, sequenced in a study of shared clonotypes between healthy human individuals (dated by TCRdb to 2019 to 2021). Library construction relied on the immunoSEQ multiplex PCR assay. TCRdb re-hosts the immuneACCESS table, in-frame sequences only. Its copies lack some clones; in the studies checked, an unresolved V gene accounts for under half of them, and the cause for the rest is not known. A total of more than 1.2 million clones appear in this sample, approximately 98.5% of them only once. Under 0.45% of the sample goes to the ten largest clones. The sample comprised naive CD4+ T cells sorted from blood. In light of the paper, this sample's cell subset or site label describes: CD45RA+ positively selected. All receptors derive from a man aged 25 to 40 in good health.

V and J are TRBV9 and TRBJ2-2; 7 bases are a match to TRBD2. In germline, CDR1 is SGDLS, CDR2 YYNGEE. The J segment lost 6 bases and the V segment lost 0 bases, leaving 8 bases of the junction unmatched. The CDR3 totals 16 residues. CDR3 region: CASSVELASLSGELFF. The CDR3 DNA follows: TGTGCCAGCAGCGTAGAACTAGCGTCATTGTCCGGGGAGCTGTTTTTT.

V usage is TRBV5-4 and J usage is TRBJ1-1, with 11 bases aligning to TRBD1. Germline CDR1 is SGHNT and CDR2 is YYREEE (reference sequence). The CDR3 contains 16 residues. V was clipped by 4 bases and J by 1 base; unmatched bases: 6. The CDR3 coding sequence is TGTGCCAGCAGCCCGCGGGACAGGGGGGCGAACACTGAAGCTTTCTTT. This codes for CASSPRDRGANTEAFF.

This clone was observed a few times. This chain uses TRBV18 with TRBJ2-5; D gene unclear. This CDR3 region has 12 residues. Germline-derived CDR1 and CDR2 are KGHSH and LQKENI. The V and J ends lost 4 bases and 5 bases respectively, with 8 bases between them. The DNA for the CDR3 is TGTGCCAGCTCACTTGCCGGGGAGACCCAGTACTTC. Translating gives CASSLAGETQYF.

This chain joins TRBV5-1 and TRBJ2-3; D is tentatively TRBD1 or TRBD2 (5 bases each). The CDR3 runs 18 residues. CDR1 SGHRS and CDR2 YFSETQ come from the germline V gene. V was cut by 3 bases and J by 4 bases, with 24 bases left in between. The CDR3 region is CASSYSTGRRFWADTQYF. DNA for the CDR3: TGCGCCAGCAGCTACTCCACGGGACGGCGATTTTGGGCAGATACGCAGTATTTT.

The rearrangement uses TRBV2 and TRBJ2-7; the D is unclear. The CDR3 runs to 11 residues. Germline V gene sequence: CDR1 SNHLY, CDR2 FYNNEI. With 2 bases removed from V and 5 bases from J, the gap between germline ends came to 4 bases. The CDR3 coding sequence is TGTGCCAGCAGTGAACGGGACGAGCAGTACTTC. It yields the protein CASSERDEQYF.

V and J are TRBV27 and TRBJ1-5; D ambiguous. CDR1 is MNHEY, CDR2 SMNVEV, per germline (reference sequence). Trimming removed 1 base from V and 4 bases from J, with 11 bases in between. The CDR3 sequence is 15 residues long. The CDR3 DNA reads TGTGCCAGCAGTTTATTATCGGGGAGAAATCAGCCCCAGCATTTT. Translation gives CASSLLSGRNQPQHF.

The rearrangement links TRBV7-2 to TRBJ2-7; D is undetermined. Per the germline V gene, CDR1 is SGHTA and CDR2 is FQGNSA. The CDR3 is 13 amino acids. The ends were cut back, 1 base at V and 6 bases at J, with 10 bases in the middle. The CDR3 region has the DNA TGTGCCAGCAGCTTAGTCGGGTCCGGCGAGCAGTACTTC. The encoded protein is CASSLVGSGEQYF.

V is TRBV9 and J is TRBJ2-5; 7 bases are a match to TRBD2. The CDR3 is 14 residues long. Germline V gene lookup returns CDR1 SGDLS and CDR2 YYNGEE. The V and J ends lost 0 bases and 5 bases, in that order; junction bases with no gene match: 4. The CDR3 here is CASSVAWGGETQYF. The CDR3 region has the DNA TGTGCCAGCAGCGTAGCCTGGGGAGGGGAGACCCAGTACTTC.

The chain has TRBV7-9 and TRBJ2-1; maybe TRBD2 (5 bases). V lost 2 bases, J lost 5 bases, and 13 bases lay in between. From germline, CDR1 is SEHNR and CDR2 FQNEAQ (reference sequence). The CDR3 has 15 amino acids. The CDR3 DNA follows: TGTGCCAGCAGCTTAAGTGGAGGTTTCGACAATGAGCAGTTCTTC. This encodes CASSLSGGFDNEQFF.

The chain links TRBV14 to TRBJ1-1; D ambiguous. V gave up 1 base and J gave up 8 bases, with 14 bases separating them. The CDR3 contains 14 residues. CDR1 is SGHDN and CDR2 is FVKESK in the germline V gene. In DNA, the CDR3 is TGTGCCAGCAGCCAAGGATTCAACAGTTTCGAAGCTTTCTTT. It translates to CASSQGFNSFEAFF.

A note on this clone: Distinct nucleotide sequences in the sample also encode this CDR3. CDR3 loop: CAWSGQGNTEAFF. The DNA for the CDR3 is TGTGCCTGGTCGGGACAGGGGAACACTGAAGCTTTCTTT. The J gene is TRBJ1-1, the V gene TRBV30; 9 bases line up with TRBD1. V lost 5 bases, J lost 1 base, and 2 bases stayed unmatched. Germline CDR1 GTSNPN, CDR2 SVGIG (reference sequence). The length of the CDR3 is 13 residues. Combining the CDR3 with reference TRBV30 and TRBJ1-1 gives the whole variable domain SQTIHQWPATLVQPVGSPLSLECTVEGTSNPNLYWYRQAAGRGLQLLFYSVGIGQISSEVPQNLSASRPQDRQFILSSKKLLLSDSGFYLCAWSGQGNTEAFFGQGTRLTVV.

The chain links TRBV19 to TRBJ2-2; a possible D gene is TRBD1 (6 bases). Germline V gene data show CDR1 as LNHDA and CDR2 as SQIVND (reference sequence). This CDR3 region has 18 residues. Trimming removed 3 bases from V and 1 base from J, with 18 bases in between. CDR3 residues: CASSIGKDSPENTGELFF. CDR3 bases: TGTGCCAGTAGTATCGGGAAGGACAGCCCTGAGAACACCGGGGAGCTGTTTTTT.

The CDR3 is CAISERTGLENEQFF. The CDR3 bases are TGTGCCATCAGTGAACGGACAGGGTTGGAAAATGAGCAGTTCTTC. The chain carries TRBV10-3 and TRBJ2-1; 8 bases match TRBD1. Germline lookup yields CDR1 ENHRY and CDR2 SYGVKD. The length of the CDR3 is 15 residues. The V segment lost 3 bases and the J segment 7 bases; nucleotides outside the gene matches: 8.

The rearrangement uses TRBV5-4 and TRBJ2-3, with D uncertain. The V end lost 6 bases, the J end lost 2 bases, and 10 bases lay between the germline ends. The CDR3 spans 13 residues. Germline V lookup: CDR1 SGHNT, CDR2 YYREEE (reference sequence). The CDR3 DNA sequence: TGTGCCAGCACCGCCCCCTACACAGATACGCAGTATTTT. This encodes CASTAPYTDTQYF. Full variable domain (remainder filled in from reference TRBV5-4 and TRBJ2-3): ETGVTQSPTHLIKTRGQQVTLRCSSQSGHNTVSWYQQALGQGPQFIFQYYREEENGRGNFPPRFSGLQFPNYSSELNVNALELDDSALYLCASTAPYTDTQYFGPGTRLTVL.

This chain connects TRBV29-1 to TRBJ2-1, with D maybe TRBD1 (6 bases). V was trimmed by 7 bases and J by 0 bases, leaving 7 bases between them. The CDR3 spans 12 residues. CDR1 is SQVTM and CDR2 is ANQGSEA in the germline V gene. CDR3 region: CSGGLSYNEQFF. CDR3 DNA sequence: TGCAGCGGGGGGCTCTCCTACAATGAGCAGTTCTTC.

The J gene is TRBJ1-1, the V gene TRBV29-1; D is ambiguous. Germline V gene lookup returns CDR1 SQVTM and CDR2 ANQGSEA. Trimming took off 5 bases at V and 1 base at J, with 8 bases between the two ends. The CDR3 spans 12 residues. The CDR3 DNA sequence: TGCAGCGTTACCCACTCGAACACTGAAGCTTTCTTT. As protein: CSVTHSNTEAFF.

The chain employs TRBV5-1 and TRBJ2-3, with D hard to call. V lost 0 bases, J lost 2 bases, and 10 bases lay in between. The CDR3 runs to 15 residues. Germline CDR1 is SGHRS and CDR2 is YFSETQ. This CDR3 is CASSLELGNTDTQYF. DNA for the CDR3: TGCGCCAGCAGCTTGGAGCTGGGAAACACAGATACGCAGTATTTT.

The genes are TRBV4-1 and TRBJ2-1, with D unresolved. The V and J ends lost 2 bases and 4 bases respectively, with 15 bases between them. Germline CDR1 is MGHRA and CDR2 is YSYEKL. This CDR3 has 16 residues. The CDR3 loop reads CASSQPTRLLYNEQFF. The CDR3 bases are TGCGCCAGCAGCCAACCTACACGTCTCCTATACAATGAGCAGTTCTTC.

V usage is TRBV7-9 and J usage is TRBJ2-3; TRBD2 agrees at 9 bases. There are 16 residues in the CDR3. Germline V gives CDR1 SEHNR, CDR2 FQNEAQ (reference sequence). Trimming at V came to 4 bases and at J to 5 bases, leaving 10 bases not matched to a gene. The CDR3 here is CASSSLAGARKDTQYF. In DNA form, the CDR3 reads TGTGCCAGCAGCTCGTTAGCGGGAGCGAGGAAAGATACGCAGTATTTT.

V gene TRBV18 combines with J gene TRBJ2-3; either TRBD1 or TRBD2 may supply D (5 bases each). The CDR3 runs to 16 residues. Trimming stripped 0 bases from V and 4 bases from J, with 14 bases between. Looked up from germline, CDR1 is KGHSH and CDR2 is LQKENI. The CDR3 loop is CASSPPGWDLADTQYF. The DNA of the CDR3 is TGTGCCAGCTCACCACCGGGCTGGGACCTCGCAGATACGCAGTATTTT.

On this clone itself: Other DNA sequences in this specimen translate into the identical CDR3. CDR3 coding DNA: TGCAGTGCTACTTTCACAGATACGCAGTATTTT. Translated: CSATFTDTQYF. The chain links TRBV20-1 to TRBJ2-3; no clear D gene. From germline, CDR1 is DFQATT and CDR2 SNEGSKA (reference sequence). This CDR3 contains 11 residues. Deletions cut 4 bases from V and 2 bases from J, with 4 bases between.